A single sample gave rise to the 21 T cell receptor beta chains below, sequenced in a study of CD8 T cells in ankylosing spondylitis. Regarding the study as a whole: Characteristic of ankylosing spondylitis blood, it appeared, was a TCR beta motif comprising roughly 8 highly homologous variants.

These receptors have no known antigen. TCRdb re-called the 5' RACE reads with MiXCR, one entry per CDR3 protein. The profile shows about 340,000 distinct CDR3 sequences, around 8% of them singletons. Sequencing was done on a sample of blood, either unsorted or a sorted T cell fraction (not recorded which). These receptor sequences come from a male donor with ankylosing spondylitis.

This chain uses TRBV7-3 with TRBJ1-2; 8 bases are a match to TRBD1. The junction had 8 bases not matched to a gene; V was cut back by 5 bases and J by 6 bases. CDR3 length: 14 residues. CDR1 and CDR2 from the germline V gene are SGHTA and FQGTGA. CDR3 amino acids: CASSHPGQADGYTF. For the CDR3, the DNA is TGTGCCAGCAGCCACCCGGGACAGGCAGATGGCTACACCTTC.

This clonotype was found a few times. CDR3 coding DNA: TGCGCCAGCAGTGATTGGAGTAGCCCGTTTAGCACAGATACGCAGTATTTT. Protein: CASSDWSSPFSTDTQYF. The rearrangement joins TRBV10-2 to TRBJ2-3; D is unclear. Germline V lookup: CDR1 WSHSY, CDR2 SAAADI. This CDR3 has 17 residues. The ends were cut back, 3 bases at V and 0 bases at J, with 16 bases in the middle.

The J gene is TRBJ2-1, the V gene TRBV4-1; TRBD1 or TRBD2 may be the D gene (5 bases each). V gave up 8 bases and J gave up 4 bases, with 12 bases separating them. CDR3 size: 13 residues. Germline V lookup: CDR1 MGHRA, CDR2 YSYEKL. CDR3 nucleotides: TGCGCCAGCCTGGGGGTCGGATACAATGAGCAGTTCTTC. It yields the protein CASLGVGYNEQFF.

J is TRBJ2-7 and V is TRBV4-1, with 10 positions matching TRBD2. The germline V gene encodes CDR1 MGHRA and CDR2 YSYEKL. Trimming took 4 bases from V and 2 from J; bases not matched to a gene: 8. The CDR3 contains 16 residues. The CDR3 DNA follows: TGCGCCAGCAGCCCAGAGAGCGGGAGGGAACCCTACGAGCAGTACTTC. It translates to CASSPESGREPYEQYF.

The V call is TRBV10-3, the J call TRBJ2-7; 9 nucleotides agree with TRBD2. This CDR3 has 15 residues. The germline gives CDR1 ENHRY, CDR2 SYGVKD. J gave up 3 bases and V 0 bases, and 3 bases lay outside the gene matches. This CDR3 is CAISESATSGYEQYF. The CDR3 DNA reads TGTGCCATCAGTGAGTCGGCGACTAGCGGCTACGAGCAGTACTTC.

This clonotype was seen many times. This rearrangement joins TRBV9 to TRBJ2-1; 10 bases match TRBD2. The CDR3 runs to 15 residues. Germline V gene lookup returns CDR1 SGDLS and CDR2 YYNGEE. The trim removed 3 bases at V and 3 bases at J, leaving 3 bases unmatched. In nucleotides, the CDR3 is TGTGCCAGCAGCGGGATAGCGGGAGGCTACAATGAGCAGTTCTTC. Its translation: CASSGIAGGYNEQFF.

This clonotype was found a few times. The chain has TRBV20-1 and TRBJ2-7; 9 bases are a match to TRBD2. CDR3 length: 13 residues. V trimming: 3 bases; J trimming: 6 bases; junction bases outside the gene matches: 6. Germline loops: CDR1 DFQATT, CDR2 SNEGSKA (reference sequence). CDR3 coding DNA: TGCAGTGCTAGGGGCCATAGCGGGAGCGAGCAGTACTTC. This codes for CSARGHSGSEQYF.

This clonotype was counted between two and nine times. V gene TRBV20-1 combines with J gene TRBJ2-7, with TRBD2 matching 11 bases. Germline-derived CDR1 and CDR2 are DFQATT and SNEGSKA (reference sequence). V shed 6 bases and J 3 bases; nucleotides not matched to a gene: 13. This CDR3 spans 16 amino acids. For the CDR3, the DNA is TGCAGTGCGCAGCCCTCGGGACTAGCGGTCCTCTACGAGCAGTACTTC. Translation: CSAQPSGLAVLYEQYF.

The sample holds a few counts of this clonotype. The genes are TRBV10-3 and TRBJ1-2; D gene ambiguous. Trimming left V 0 bases short and J 5 bases short, with 16 bases between. CDR3 length equals 16 residues. The germline V gene encodes CDR1 ENHRY and CDR2 SYGVKD. CDR3 bases: TGTGCCATCAGTGAGTCGACACGGGGTCTGGGGTATGGCTACACCTTC. Encoded protein: CAISESTRGLGYGYTF.

The V gene is TRBV4-2, the J gene TRBJ2-7; D may correspond to TRBD1 or TRBD2 (5 bases each). Germline-derived CDR1 and CDR2 are LGHNA and YNFKEQ. V lost 1 base to trimming and J lost 2 bases, with 18 bases between them. This CDR3 is 17 amino acids long. CDR3 DNA: TGTGCCAGCAGCCAAGTGGGGCGGGCTAGTAATCCCTACGAGCAGTACTTC. This translates into CASSQVGRASNPYEQYF.

This clonotype was found a few times. This sequence joins TRBV3-1 and TRBJ2-1, with 11 bases fitting TRBD2. The V gene end was trimmed by 4 bases and the J gene end by 7 bases; junction bases not matched to a gene: 12. CDR1 and CDR2 (germline): LGHDT, YNNKEL (reference sequence). This CDR3 is 17 amino acids long. CDR3 residues: CASSRVLRSSGGNEQFF. The CDR3 region has the DNA TGTGCCAGCAGCCGGGTATTGAGGTCTAGCGGGGGGAATGAGCAGTTCTTC.

This clonotype came up many times. V gene TRBV4-1 combines with J gene TRBJ1-5; 7 bases are a match to TRBD1. The CDR3 is 15 amino acids. Trimming at V came to 1 base and at J to 1 base, leaving 1 base not matched to a gene. Germline loops: CDR1 MGHRA, CDR2 YSYEKL. Here the CDR3 DNA reads TGCGCCAGCAGCCAAGGGGACAGCAGCAATCAGCCCCAGCATTTT. It yields the protein CASSQGDSSNQPQHF.

This clonotype was observed a handful of times. The chain employs TRBV11-3 and TRBJ2-7, with D uncertain. The CDR3 runs to 13 residues. Germline V gene lookup returns CDR1 SGHNT and CDR2 YENEEA. The germline V and J ends were trimmed by 3 bases and 6 bases, with 12 bases remaining between them. The CDR3 here is CASSFYDNGEQYF. Here the CDR3 DNA reads TGTGCCAGCAGCTTCTATGATAACGGCGAGCAGTACTTC.

In its sample, this clonotype was seen many times. The chain is built from TRBV29-1 and TRBJ2-3, with D tentatively TRBD2 (6 bases). The CDR3 length is 15 residues. CDR1 is SQVTM, CDR2 ANQGSEA, per germline. V gave up 4 bases and J gave up 1 base, with 15 bases separating them. CDR3 region: CSVVGAWEGTDTQYF. For the CDR3, the DNA is TGCAGCGTTGTTGGGGCTTGGGAGGGCACAGATACGCAGTATTTT.

This clonotype was observed a handful of times. The rearrangement joins TRBV7-9 to TRBJ2-3; 8 bases agree with TRBD1. J lost 1 base, V lost 3 bases, and 6 bases had no gene match. The CDR3 contains 16 residues. The germline CDR1 and CDR2 sequences are SEHNR and FQNEAQ (reference sequence). CDR3 region: CASSFRGPSGTDTQYF. The CDR3 DNA reads TGTGCCAGCAGCTTCAGGGGGCCGAGCGGCACAGATACGCAGTATTTT.

This clonotype was seen only a few times. This chain links TRBV19 with TRBJ2-3; no clear D. This CDR3 region has 11 residues. Germline-derived CDR1 and CDR2 are LNHDA and SQIVND (reference sequence). V was trimmed by 6 bases and J by 6 bases, leaving 7 bases between them. The CDR3 DNA is TGTGCCAGTAGATCGGGCGATACGCAGTATTTT. Translation: CASRSGDTQYF.

This clonotype has only a few counts. This rearrangement joins TRBV24-1 to TRBJ2-1, with TRBD2 matching 10 bases. This CDR3 region has 16 residues. J was trimmed by 3 bases and V by 3 bases; bases with no gene match: 4. Germline V gene lookup returns CDR1 KGHDR and CDR2 SFDVKD. The CDR3: CATSDVAGGFYNEQFF. For the CDR3, the DNA is TGTGCCACCAGTGATGTAGCGGGAGGATTCTACAATGAGCAGTTCTTC.

This chain uses TRBV15 with TRBJ2-5, with D perhaps matching TRBD2 (6 bases). CDR3 length: 15 amino acids. CDR1 is LNHNV, CDR2 YYDKDF, per germline (reference sequence). V lost 0 bases to trimming and J lost 3 bases, with 11 bases between them. DNA for the CDR3: TGTGCCACCAGCAGAGATCCCGGGGGAGAAGAGACCCAGTACTTC. This codes for CATSRDPGGEETQYF. Full variable domain (outside the CDR3, taken from reference TRBV15 and TRBJ2-5): DAMVIQNPRYQVTQFGKPVTLSCSQTLNHNVMYWYQQKSSQAPKLLFHYYDKDFNNEADTPDNFQSRRPNTSFCFLDIRSPGLGDTAMYLCATSRDPGGEETQYFGPGTRLLVL.

This rearrangement joins TRBV6-6 to TRBJ2-4; 7 bases map to TRBD2. V lost 5 bases to trimming and J lost 6 bases; unmatched junction nucleotides: 10. Germline assignment: CDR1 MNHNY and CDR2 SVGAGI (reference sequence). The length of the CDR3 is 15 residues. CDR3: CASSAVAGGLNIQYF. CDR3 DNA: TGTGCCAGCAGTGCCGTAGCGGGTGGGTTAAACATTCAGTACTTC.

In its sample, this clonotype was seen a few times. The V and J genes are TRBV30 and TRBJ1-1, with 9 bases matching TRBD1. Germline V gene data show CDR1 as GTSNPN and CDR2 as SVGIG (reference sequence). The CDR3 covers 13 residues. Unmatched junction bases numbered 7, after V lost 5 bases and J lost 6 bases. In nucleotides, the CDR3 is TGTGCCTGGTTAACAGGGGGCGTACCTGAAGCTTTCTTT. This codes for CAWLTGGVPEAFF.

This clonotype has just one count. J is TRBJ2-2 and V is TRBV6-2 or TRBV6-3; 8 nucleotides match TRBD2. This CDR3 is 15 amino acids long. The V segment lost 9 bases and the J segment 7 bases; nucleotides outside the gene matches: 13. Germline V CDR1 and CDR2: MNHEY, SVGEGT. The CDR3 DNA reads TGTGCCAGTCAAATAGCGGGATTCGGTGACGGGGAGCTGTTTTTT. Its protein is CASQIAGFGDGELFF.